One T cell receptor (beta chain) is described in this entry. This clone's antigen is unknown. No base quality information exists; no much larger clone differs at one position. From cysteine to phenylalanine, the CDR3 is 14 amino acids long. The entry retains the CDR3 DNA only, 42 bases that are in frame from base 1. Sequences SGHTA (CDR1) and FQGTGA (CDR2) are obtained from the germline V gene. V is pared back by 5 bases and J by 0 bases, with 11 bases lying between the germline termini. This specimen comes from a study of a mutant IDH1 vaccine in newly diagnosed glioma (dated by TCRdb to the early 2020s). Looking at the study overall: Of the approximately 29 treated patients, around 62% were male and around 40% were female, and a mean age of roughly 40 years was recorded. For exploratory analyses, longitudinal TCRB deep sequencing was carried out in under 30 treated patients wherever samples were available. Peripheral blood samples were drawn at six visits, namely V03 (baseline), V05, V07, V10, V12 and V13. Before enrollment, most patients had been given radiochemotherapy with temozolomide as standard therapy, while the rest had received either radiotherapy alone or temozolomide alone. What the study reported, not specific to this receptor: Across multiple MHC alleles, vaccine-induced immune responses were seen in 85% to 95% of patients. Changes in the top peripheral T cell clonotypes picked up by TCRB sequencing did not appear to be linked to pseudoprogression. Availability determined which PBMC samples were chosen for TCRB deep sequencing. The authors stated that sample limitations prevented analyses of patient blood samples from being reproduced.

Receptors were amplified or captured by the immunoSEQ multiplex PCR assay. Following the manufacturer's protocol, the hsTCRB Kit was used to amplify rearranged TCR beta chain sequences. Sequencing of TCRB libraries was carried out on an Illumina MiSeq. Regarding the original processing steps: The proprietary platform of the kit vendor was used for demultiplexing, trimming and gene mapping. Imported from immuneACCESS, the table was reduced by TCRdb to in-frame sequences with V and J called. These copies leave out some clones; in studies compared against another copy, an unresolved V gene accounts for under half, and the cause of the remainder is not known. The V and J calls and the clone size are those of that table, but D and trimming were determined from the DNA. For this sample there are about 32,000 clones; around 79% appear just once. In total, the top ten clones hold roughly 19% of the sample.

Reading the label with the study, this specimen's time point is: baseline, week 1 (first vaccination visit). In the paper's terms, the treatment or condition label means: pre-vaccination baseline after standard-of-care therapy. Newly diagnosed WHO grade 3 or 4 IDH1-mutant astrocytomas showing loss of nuclear ATRX were present in the donors. The samples were drawn from NOA16, a multicentre, single-arm, open-label phase I trial in Germany that tested a mutant IDH1 peptide vaccine in humans for the first time. For immunogenicity testing, the blood drawn at visit V03 was used as the baseline sample. Genomic DNA for TCRB sequencing was extracted from EDTA blood using the DNeasy Blood and Tissue Kit.

The chain is encoded by TRBV7-3 joined to TRBJ2-7, with no confident D gene call. This sequence originates from a man aged 25-40 years with glioma. The starting material was PBMCs, obtained from a glioma patient treated with radiotherapy, temozolomide or both. The CDR3 amino acid sequence is: CASSPDGSSYEQYF. Read as DNA, the sequence is TGTGCCAGCAGCCCGGACGGCAGCTCCTACGAGCAGTACTTC.